This TCR beta chain is from a study of cytomegalovirus exposure and HLA in healthy donors. V was cut by 4 bases and J by 4 bases, with 13 bases left in between. This CDR3 is 14 amino acids long. CDR1 and CDR2 from the germline V gene are MNHEY and SVGAGI. PCR amplification relied on 60 Vbeta primers (plus 13 Jbeta primers). Produced via immunoSEQ multiplex PCR; TCRdb's table is partial and in-frame only. The data hold 95,000 to 150,000 clones, with approximately 80% observed a single time. The sample taken for sequencing was PBMCs. The V and J genes are TRBV6-5 and TRBJ1-2, with D hard to call. This TCR was sampled from a human donor in good health. CDR3: CASSSAGSFYGYTF. The CDR3 DNA sequence: TGTGCCAGCAGTTCGGCAGGATCATTCTATGGCTACACCTTC.